This T cell receptor beta chain was recovered during a study of T cells after posttransplantation cyclophosphamide. General observations from the study: Later blood repertoires were often dominated by clones from the donor CD8+ memory compartment. After PTCy, TRB diversity resembled that of CNI/methotrexate controls. TRB overlap between skin or GI tissue T cells and blood was limited.

The repertoire was sequenced with immunoSEQ multiplex PCR; TCRdb's copy has only in-frame clones and lacks some. The table includes approximately 20,000 clones, approximately 92% detected once. Germline V gene sequence: CDR1 MDHEN, CDR2 SYDVKM. V lost 5 bases, J lost 0 bases, and 8 bases lay in between. The CDR3 has 14 residues. Controls had myeloablative marrow grafts with methotrexate and calcineurin inhibitor, sampled at 1 year. Concerning this clone: Its antigen is unknown.

Sequencing used PBMCs, obtained 350 to 400 days after allogeneic stem cell transplant with calcineurin inhibitor and methotrexate. The chain is built from TRBV28 and TRBJ1-5; D unresolved. The sequence derives from a female patient aged 25-40 years who received an allogeneic stem cell transplant from an unrelated donor, was CMV-positive, and had acute and chronic GVHD. The graft donor may account for some of the T cells. The CDR3 reads CASSLGSSNQPQHF. DNA for the CDR3: TGTGCCAGCAGTCTGGGCAGTAGCAATCAGCCCCAGCATTTT.